The 10 T cell receptor beta chains below all came from one sample that was sequenced in a study of blood T cell repertoires in COVID-19. Method: immunoSEQ multiplex PCR; TCRdb's copy keeps in-frame clones and lacks some. The repertoire holds about 110,000 clones, with nearly 85% as singletons. The specimen sequenced was peripheral blood. The receptors here all came from a woman aged 50 to 60 with acute or convalescent COVID-19.

The V gene is TRBV5-6, the J gene TRBJ2-3; D possibly corresponds to TRBD2 (5 bases). The V gene's germline CDR1 is SGHDT and CDR2 YYEEEE. The CDR3 extends over 16 amino acids. The ends were cut back, 0 bases at V and 2 bases at J, with 13 bases in the middle. As DNA, the CDR3 is TGTGCCAGCAGCTTGGTTGTTAGCGCCAACACAGATACGCAGTATTTT. Protein: CASSLVVSANTDTQYF.

CDR3 DNA: TGTGCCGGAAAGGGACAGCTAAACACTGAAGCTTTCTTT. Protein: CAGKGQLNTEAFF. The V call is TRBV2, the J call TRBJ1-1, with 7 bases lining up with TRBD1. After removal of 11 bases from V and 2 bases from J, the junction contained 8 bases not matched to a gene. Germline CDR1 reads SNHLY; CDR2 reads FYNNEI. The CDR3 loop spans 13 amino acids.

The gene calls are TRBV11-2 and TRBJ1-5; D perhaps matches TRBD1 (6 bases). The CDR3 loop spans 15 amino acids. The germline V gene encodes CDR1 SGHAT and CDR2 FQNNGV. V dropped 5 bases and J dropped 2 bases, with 13 bases sitting between them. CDR3 amino acids: CASSPTGFRNQPQHF. The CDR3 coding sequence is TGTGCCAGCAGCCCCACAGGGTTCCGCAATCAGCCCCAGCATTTT.

V is TRBV6-6 and J is TRBJ2-7; unclear D gene. The V gene's germline CDR1 is MNHNY and CDR2 SVGAGI (reference sequence). The CDR3 is 14 amino acids. V lost 2 bases and J lost 0, with 8 bases in between. CDR3 DNA: TGTGCCAGCAGTTACACGTCTAACTCCTACGAGCAGTACTTC. Its translation is CASSYTSNSYEQYF.

The table lists this clone with a count of one. The chain has TRBV9 and TRBJ2-7, with 9 bases that match TRBD1. J lost 3 bases, V lost 3 bases, and 4 bases had no gene match. The CDR3 runs to 14 residues. Germline lookup yields CDR1 SGDLS and CDR2 YYNGEE. CDR3: CASSEGQGLYEQYF. Here the CDR3 DNA reads TGTGCCAGCAGCGAGGGACAGGGTCTCTACGAGCAGTACTTC.

This chain joins TRBV4-1 and TRBJ1-1; the D gene is possibly TRBD1 (5 bases). Trimming removed 1 base at V and 2 bases at J, with 20 bases between. The CDR3 contains 18 residues. Germline CDR1 is MGHRA and CDR2 is YSYEKL. The CDR3 DNA reads TGCGCCAGCAGCCAAGGGATTGGACTAGGGGCCGGCAACACTGAAGCTTTCTTT. Amino acid sequence: CASSQGIGLGAGNTEAFF.

The chain employs TRBV6-1 and TRBJ1-1, with D possibly matching TRBD1 (6 bases). The V gene's germline CDR1 is MNHNS and CDR2 SASEGT. Trimming pared 2 bases from V and 10 bases from J, leaving 11 bases between. The CDR3 is made up of 12 amino acids. The CDR3 DNA is TGTGCCAGCAGTGAAACAGGGCGCTTAGCTTTCTTT. Translated, it gives CASSETGRLAFF.

This clone was counted between two and nine times. The gene calls are TRBV5-4 and TRBJ1-5; tentatively, D is TRBD1 (6 bases). This CDR3 contains 16 residues. V gave up 4 bases and J gave up 5 bases, with 19 bases separating them. Germline CDR1 SGHNT, CDR2 YYREEE (reference sequence). CDR3 sequence reads: CASSVRSGGGDQPQHF. In DNA form, the CDR3 reads TGTGCCAGCAGCGTACGTTCTGGGGGGGGCGATCAGCCCCAGCATTTT.

There are a few counts of this clone. The V call is TRBV11-1, the J call TRBJ2-7; D unclear. V lost 5 bases and J 3 bases, leaving 8 bases between the germline ends. The CDR3 extends over 12 amino acids. Per the germline V gene, CDR1 is SGHAT and CDR2 is FQDESV (reference sequence). This chain's CDR3 is CASSNNNYEQYF. The CDR3 coding sequence is TGTGCCAGCAGCAACAATAACTACGAGCAGTACTTC.

The rearrangement joins TRBV6-2 or TRBV6-3 to TRBJ2-7; D is undetermined. The length of the CDR3 is 12 residues. Germline V gene sequence: CDR1 MNHEY, CDR2 SVGEGT. Trimming removed 5 bases at V and 2 bases at J, with 7 bases between. CDR3 residues: CASSTGAYEQYF. The CDR3 DNA is TGTGCCAGCAGTACCGGAGCCTACGAGCAGTACTTC.